Many counts were recorded for the clone carrying this TCR beta chain. The entry originates in a study of T-cell memory formation after mild COVID-19. MiXCR, run by TCRdb on the 5' RACE reads, gives a single entry per CDR3 protein. There are 350,000 to 550,000 distinct CDR3 sequences in the sample; roughly 18% occur only once, and under 25% lies in the top ten. CDR1 and CDR2 from the germline V gene are SEHNR and FQNEAQ (reference sequence). CDR3 length equals 15 residues. V was pared by 3 bases and J by 0 bases, with 10 bases between. Material for sequencing was PBMCs or a T cell subset sorted from them (not recorded which). This chain connects TRBV7-9 to TRBJ2-3; maybe TRBD2 (5 bases). This TCR came from a man in his late teens or twenties who had mild COVID-19 (a few samples of this study predate the infection). Cell type and time point are not known. The CDR3 coding sequence is TGTGCCAGCAGCTTCCTGGGCGGGAGCACAGATACGCAGTATTTT. Protein product: CASSFLGGSTDTQYF.